The next 18 T cell receptor beta chains were all read from a single sample in a study of T cells in localized non-small cell lung cancer. TCRdb's table, derived via immunoSEQ multiplex PCR, lists solely in-frame clones and lacks some. The sample consists of around 79,000 clones, over 60% of them appearing once. Sequenced here: PBMCs, sampled before any cancer treatment. The receptors derive from a man aged 35-69 years with stage II squamous cell lung carcinoma.

Here the CDR3 DNA reads TGTGCCAGCAGCTTAGAAGAGGACACCGGGGAGCTGTTTTTT. Translated: CASSLEEDTGELFF. The rearrangement joins TRBV7-9 to TRBJ2-2, with D unresolved. The germline V and J ends were trimmed by 1 base and 3 bases, with 6 bases remaining between them. Germline values: CDR1 SEHNR, CDR2 FQNEAQ (reference sequence). The CDR3 length is 14 residues. Based on the CDR3 plus reference TRBV7-9 and TRBJ2-2, the full variable domain is DTGVSQNPRHKITKRGQNVTFRCDPISEHNRLYWYRQTLGQGPEFLTYFQNEAQLEKSRLLSDRFSAERPKGSFSTLEIQRTEQGDSAMYLCASSLEEDTGELFFGEGSRLTVL.

The V call is TRBV7-9, the J call TRBJ1-1; perhaps TRBD1 as D (6 bases). This CDR3 spans 14 amino acids. Germline V gives CDR1 SEHNR, CDR2 FQNEAQ (reference sequence). V was shortened by 3 bases and J by 2 bases, with 10 bases between the two germline ends. CDR3 nucleotides: TGTGCCAGCAGCTTGGACAGTTATAACACTGAAGCTTTCTTT. Translated, it gives CASSLDSYNTEAFF.

The chain links TRBV11-2 to TRBJ1-3, with unresolved D. V lost 8 bases, J lost 4 bases, and 9 bases lay in between. This CDR3 contains 12 residues. CDR1 and CDR2 from the germline V gene are SGHAT and FQNNGV. The CDR3 coding sequence is TGTGCCAGCGGCAGCGGGGGAAACACCATATATTTT. Translation gives CASGSGGNTIYF.

For the CDR3, the DNA is TGTGCCAGCAGCGTAAATGCGGGCCGCAGCGACGAGCAGTACTTC. It translates to CASSVNAGRSDEQYF. This chain joins TRBV9 and TRBJ2-7, with a possible D match to TRBD2 (5 bases). Germline values: CDR1 SGDLS, CDR2 YYNGEE. This CDR3 is built from 15 residues. Trimming left V 1 base short and J 5 bases short, with 16 bases between. Supplemented by reference TRBV9 and TRBJ2-7, the full variable domain reads DSGVTQTPKHLITATGQRVTLRCSPRSGDLSVYWYQQSLDQGLQFLIQYYNGEERAKGNILERFSAQQFPDLHSELNLSSLELGDSALYFCASSVNAGRSDEQYFGPGTRLTVT.

V gene TRBV18 combines with J gene TRBJ1-6; 12 bases line up with TRBD1. The CDR3 runs to 17 residues. V shed 3 bases, J shed 6 bases, and the junction held 6 bases outside the gene matches. Germline assignment: CDR1 KGHSH and CDR2 LQKENI. The CDR3 spells CASSPLGTGGSNSPLHF. As DNA, the CDR3 is TGTGCCAGCTCACCCTTGGGGACAGGGGGCAGTAATTCACCCCTCCACTTT.

This rearrangement joins TRBV4-1 to TRBJ2-7, with TRBD2 matching 10 bases. The J segment lost 5 bases and the V segment lost 4 bases, leaving 8 bases of the junction unmatched. This CDR3 spans 15 amino acids. The germline CDR1 and CDR2 sequences are MGHRA and YSYEKL. CDR3 loop: CASSPYSGRSNEQYF. The CDR3 DNA is TGCGCCAGCAGCCCTTATAGCGGGAGGTCAAACGAGCAGTACTTC.

The V gene is TRBV28, the J gene TRBJ1-6; 9 bases map to TRBD1. CDR1 and CDR2 from the germline V gene are MDHEN and SYDVKM. Losses at the gene ends were 3 bases for V and 10 bases for J; bases not matched to a gene: 7. The CDR3 spans 15 residues. The CDR3 sequence is CASSLRGQGGSPLHF. CDR3 DNA: TGTGCCAGCAGTTTGAGGGGACAGGGAGGCTCACCCCTCCACTTT.

The chain carries TRBV7-3 and TRBJ2-5; TRBD2 aligns across 12 bases. After removal of 5 bases from V and 5 bases from J, the junction contained 6 bases not matched to a gene. The CDR3 consists of 15 residues. Per germline, CDR1 SGHTA and CDR2 FQGTGA. The chain's CDR3 is CASSTGLAGMETQYF. CDR3 nucleotides: TGTGCCAGCAGCACTGGACTAGCGGGAATGGAGACCCAGTACTTC. The full variable domain, with the rest looked up from reference TRBV7-3 and TRBJ2-5, is GAGVSQTPSNKVTEKGKYVELRCDPISGHTALYWYRQSLGQGPEFLIYFQGTGAADDSGLPNDRFFAVRPEGSVSTLKIQRTERGDSAVYLCASSTGLAGMETQYFGPGTRLLVL.

The chain has TRBV15 and TRBJ2-5; 7 positions agree with TRBD2. Germline loops: CDR1 LNHNV, CDR2 YYDKDF (reference sequence). V trimming: 1 base; J trimming: 9 bases; junction bases outside the gene matches: 11. The CDR3 runs 15 residues. CDR3 DNA sequence: TGTGCCACCAGCAGAGGGGGGGGGACCCAAGGGGCCCAGTACTTC. Amino acids: CATSRGGGTQGAQYF.

This clone was recorded a few times. The gene calls are TRBV2 and TRBJ1-1; D remains ambiguous. The germline V gene encodes CDR1 SNHLY and CDR2 FYNNEI. This CDR3 comprises 11 residues. V was trimmed by 8 bases and J by 1 base, leaving 5 bases between them. The CDR3 sequence: CASEENTEAFF. The DNA of the CDR3 is TGTGCCAGCGAAGAGAACACTGAAGCTTTCTTT.

The chain is built from TRBV18 and TRBJ1-5, with a possible D match to TRBD1 (6 bases). Germline lookup yields CDR1 KGHSH and CDR2 LQKENI. CDR3 size: 16 residues. V lost 2 bases and J 0 bases, leaving 11 bases between the germline ends. CDR3 region: CASSPSAGVSNQPQHF. The CDR3 DNA reads TGTGCCAGCTCACCATCCGCAGGGGTTAGCAATCAGCCCCAGCATTTT.

This chain connects TRBV5-1 to TRBJ2-7; 9 nucleotides match TRBD1. The CDR3 runs 16 residues. Germline loops: CDR1 SGHRS, CDR2 YFSETQ. The V and J ends lost 6 bases and 3 bases, in that order; junction bases with no gene match: 13. The CDR3 region is CASTPGQGTRRYEQYF. The CDR3 bases are TGCGCCAGCACCCCGGGACAGGGCACAAGACGCTACGAGCAGTACTTC. The variable domain in full, with the rest retrieved from reference TRBV5-1 and TRBJ2-7, is KAGVTQTPRYLIKTRGQQVTLSCSPISGHRSVSWYQQTPGQGLQFLFEYFSETQRNKGNFPGRFSGRQFSNSRSEMNVSTLELGDSALYLCASTPGQGTRRYEQYFGPGTRLTVT.

Many counts were recorded for this clone. The chain has TRBV29-1 and TRBJ1-2, with D possibly being TRBD1 (5 bases). The CDR3 covers 15 residues. Trimming took off 6 bases at V and 6 bases at J, with 23 bases between the two ends. Per the germline V gene, CDR1 is SQVTM and CDR2 is ANQGSEA. CDR3 in DNA: TGCAGCGTGAGGCGAGGCGGCAGGGAAGGCGATGGCTACACCTTC. It encodes CSVRRGGREGDGYTF.

V gene TRBV5-6 combines with J gene TRBJ2-3; unclear D gene. CDR3 length: 13 amino acids. CDR1 and CDR2 from the germline V gene are SGHDT and YYEEEE. V lost 2 bases and J 7 bases, leaving 11 bases between the germline ends. CDR3 DNA sequence: TGTGCCAGCAGCTTTCCGGGCTCAAATACGCAGTATTTT. This gives the protein CASSFPGSNTQYF. Full variable domain (rest looked up from reference TRBV5-6 and TRBJ2-3): DAGVTQSPTHLIKTRGQQVTLRCSPKSGHDTVSWYQQALGQGPQFIFQYYEEEERQRGNFPDRFSGHQFPNYSSELNVNALLLGDSALYLCASSFPGSNTQYFGPGTRLTVL.

The rearrangement joins TRBV5-5 to TRBJ1-2, with 7 bases that match TRBD1. The CDR3 contains 13 residues. Losses at the gene ends were 0 bases for V and 6 bases for J; bases not matched to a gene: 2. Germline loops: CDR1 SGHKS, CDR2 YYEKEE (reference sequence). For the CDR3, the DNA is TGTGCCAGCAGCTTGGGAGGGGGCGATGGCTACACCTTC. Translating gives CASSLGGGDGYTF.

By share of the sample, this clone is medium-sized. The rearrangement joins TRBV6-5 to TRBJ1-2; 7 positions agree with TRBD1. Unmatched junction bases numbered 13, after V lost 10 bases and J lost 5 bases. The CDR3 loop spans 14 amino acids. Looked up from germline, CDR1 is MNHEY and CDR2 is SVGAGI. DNA of the CDR3: TGTGCCACTGGGACAGAACAGCGCATATATGGCTACACCTTC. Translated, it gives CATGTEQRIYGYTF.

V and J are TRBV7-2 and TRBJ1-5; D might be TRBD1 (5 bases). Germline V gene data show CDR1 as SGHTA and CDR2 as FQGNSA. This CDR3 contains 17 residues. V was cut by 0 bases and J by 6 bases, with 18 bases left in between. This CDR3 reads CASSLAWGGTGSQPQHF. For the CDR3, the DNA is TGTGCCAGCAGCTTAGCCTGGGGGGGAACGGGCAGTCAGCCCCAGCATTTT.

This clone was seen just once. CDR3 sequence: CASSLGIPSSPLHF. The CDR3 DNA is TGCGCCAGCAGCTTGGGAATTCCCAGCTCACCCCTCCACTTT. The chain recombines TRBV5-1 with TRBJ1-6, with D unresolved. Germline V gene sequence: CDR1 SGHRS, CDR2 YFSETQ. The CDR3 consists of 14 residues. V lost 0 bases and J lost 10, with 11 bases in between. Together with reference TRBV5-1 and TRBJ1-6, the CDR3 gives the full variable domain: KAGVTQTPRYLIKTRGQQVTLSCSPISGHRSVSWYQQTPGQGLQFLFEYFSETQRNKGNFPGRFSGRQFSNSRSEMNVSTLELGDSALYLCASSLGIPSSPLHFGNGTRLTVT.